These 8 T cell receptor beta chains share one sample of origin, sequenced in a study of OX40 agonist ivuxolimab in advanced cancers. TCRdb's copy holds only in-frame clones and misses some; the assay was immunoSEQ multiplex PCR. Of some 68,000 clones listed, more than 75% are singletons. Sequenced here: CD4+ or CD8+ T cells sorted from blood, sampled in a trial of the OX40 agonist ivuxolimab. Receptors were obtained from an adult with an advanced solid tumor such as melanoma, head and neck, liver or kidney cancer.

This chain uses TRBV9 with TRBJ2-3; 11 nucleotides align to TRBD2. Germline assignment: CDR1 SGDLS and CDR2 YYNGEE. The CDR3 contains 16 residues. After removal of 4 bases from V and 2 bases from J, the junction contained 6 bases not matched to a gene. CDR3 sequence reads: CASSPRLAGTTDTQYF. For the CDR3, the DNA is TGTGCCAGCAGCCCGAGACTAGCGGGGACCACAGATACGCAGTATTTT. The full variable domain, its missing parts supplied by reference TRBV9 and TRBJ2-3, is DSGVTQTPKHLITATGQRVTLRCSPRSGDLSVYWYQQSLDQGLQFLIQYYNGEERAKGNILERFSAQQFPDLHSELNLSSLELGDSALYFCASSPRLAGTTDTQYFGPGTRLTVL.

This sequence joins TRBV19 and TRBJ2-2, with 7 positions matching TRBD1. V shed 3 bases, J shed 4 bases, and the junction held 8 bases outside the gene matches. Germline CDR1 and CDR2: LNHDA and SQIVND (reference sequence). This CDR3 has 16 amino acids. CDR3 in DNA: TGTGCCAGTAGTATTCAGCCAGGGGGTTCCACCGGGGAGCTGTTTTTT. Translation: CASSIQPGGSTGELFF.

The chain's CDR3 is CVNLDRGHYNEQFF. Written as DNA, the CDR3 is TGTGTCAATCTGGACAGGGGACACTACAATGAGCAGTTCTTC. The chain is built from TRBV27 and TRBJ2-1, with 9 nucleotides matching TRBD1. Per the germline V gene, CDR1 is MNHEY and CDR2 is SMNVEV (reference sequence). CDR3 length: 14 amino acids.

This clone came up a few times. The chain links TRBV21-1 to TRBJ1-5; the table names TRBD1, a call not compared with the DNA. TRBV21-1 is listed as a pseudogene. This CDR3 contains 16 residues. Written as DNA, the CDR3 is TGTGCCAGCAGCAAAGGGGACATTTTACGCAATCAGCCCCAGCATTTT. Protein sequence: CASSKGDILRNQPQHF.

The rearrangement links TRBV19 to TRBJ2-7; 7 bases fit TRBD1. Germline V lookup: CDR1 LNHDA, CDR2 SQIVND (reference sequence). Trimming took 2 bases from V and 3 from J; bases not matched to a gene: 4. The CDR3 sequence is 14 residues long. The CDR3 DNA is TGTGCCAGTAGTATACCCGGACAGGACTACGAGCAGTACTTC. Residues: CASSIPGQDYEQYF. Full variable domain (rest looked up from reference TRBV19 and TRBJ2-7): DGGITQSPKYLFRKEGQNVTLSCEQNLNHDAMYWYRQDPGQGLRLIYYSQIVNDFQKGDIAEGYSVSREKKESFPLTVTSAQKNPTAFYLCASSIPGQDYEQYFGPGTRLTVT.

The chain carries TRBV10-2 and TRBJ2-7, with 14 nucleotides matching TRBD2. With 4 bases clipped from V and 0 bases from J, the junction kept 8 bases outside the gene matches. Germline V gene lookup returns CDR1 WSHSY and CDR2 SAAADI. This CDR3 region has 18 residues. As DNA, the CDR3 is TGCGCCAGCAGTGCGGTAGGACTAGCGGGAGGCAGCTCCTACGAGCAGTACTTC. It specifies CASSAVGLAGGSSYEQYF.

The CDR3 DNA reads TGTGCCAGCAGTTACTCCAGGGACACCTACGAGCAGTACTTC. It codes for CASSYSRDTYEQYF. V is TRBV6-5 and J is TRBJ2-7; tentatively, D is TRBD1 (6 bases). V lost 0 bases to trimming and J lost 2 bases, with 8 bases between them. This CDR3 has 14 amino acids. Germline loops: CDR1 MNHEY, CDR2 SVGAGI.

The chain uses TRBV7-6 and TRBJ2-5, with a weak D call TRBD2 (6 bases). Germline V gene data show CDR1 as SGHVS and CDR2 as FNYEAQ. V shed 1 base and J shed 5 bases, with 11 bases lying between them. This CDR3 has 14 amino acids. Written as DNA, the CDR3 is TGTGCCAGCAGCTTAGAAAAAGGAGGGGAGACCCAGTACTTC. It codes for CASSLEKGGETQYF.